The clone carrying this T cell receptor beta chain has ten or more counts. Amplification of TCR beta CDR3 regions used RNA as the template. A set of HTBI primers served as the primers for a first-round RT-PCR of the TCR CDR3. TCRdb analysed the multiplex PCR reads with MiXCR anew, one entry per CDR3 protein. The sample carries some 570,000 distinct CDR3 sequences, more than 13% recorded once. This sample stems from a study of T cells in Graves' hyperthyroidism and ophthalmopathy. The germline CDR1 and CDR2 sequences are SQVTM and ANQGSEA. The CDR3 runs 15 residues. V shed 3 bases and J shed 1 base, with 14 bases lying between them.

This TCR derives from a woman younger than 30 with Graves' ophthalmopathy. Sample: blood. The chain carries TRBV29-1 and TRBJ2-3, with D possibly TRBD2 on 6 matching bases. The CDR3: CSVEGTRRGTDTQYF. CDR3 coding DNA: TGCAGCGTTGAGGGAACAAGGAGGGGCACAGATACGCAGTATTTT.